The rows below give T cell receptor beta chains drawn from one sample of a study of long-term antiretroviral therapy in people with HIV. TCRdb keeps only in-frame clones here, not all; method: immunoSEQ multiplex PCR. The table has about 35,000 clones, around three quarters seen once. This sample comprised unsorted PBMCs, obtained 2 years after starting antiretroviral therapy. Every receptor here comes from a woman in her forties or fifties with HIV. The CDR3 runs from the conserved cysteine through the conserved F or W. The D gene is left open where the match is weak. Size values are once, few and many counts, or a class for expanded clones, and some rows have none.

clone size	V gene	J gene	D gene	CDR3 DNA	CDR3 protein
once	TRBV5-1	TRBJ2-3	TRBD2	TGCGCCAGCAGCTCCTTGACTAGCGGGGTGGCAGATACGCAGTATTTT	CASSSLTSGVADTQYF
once	TRBV19	TRBJ2-1	NA	TGTGCCAGTAGTATGAGGGAAAATGAGCAGTTCTTC	CASSMRENEQFF
NA	TRBV10-3	TRBJ2-5	TRBD1	TGTGCCATCGGCTGGACAGGGGGCGGGGAGACCCAGTACTTC	CAIGWTGGGETQYF
once	TRBV19	TRBJ1-1	NA	TGTGCCAGTAGTATGAGGCAGGGTATGAACACTGAAGCTTTCTTT	CASSMRQGMNTEAFF
NA	TRBV7-8	TRBJ1-2	NA	TGTGCCAGCAGCGCACAGGGTCAACATGGCTACACCTTC	CASSAQGQHGYTF
NA	TRBV29-1	TRBJ2-7	TRBD1	TGCAGCGTGGATACAGGGGGTACCTACGAGCAGTACTTC	CSVDTGGTYEQYF
NA	TRBV28	TRBJ1-4	NA	TGTGCCAGCAGTCTCCCCCCCATAGGACTGTTTTTT	CASSLPPIGLFF
NA	TRBV27	TRBJ1-6	NA	TGTGCCAGCAGTTTAACCCAGATTAATTCACCCCTCCACTTT	CASSLTQINSPLHF
NA	TRBV5-1	TRBJ2-1	TRBD2	TGCGCCAGCAGCTTGGGGACTAGCGGGGGGGGCTCCTACAATGAGCAGTTCTTC	CASSLGTSGGGSYNEQFF
NA	TRBV7-3	TRBJ1-6	TRBD1	TGTGCCAGCAGCTTGACAGGGGAGGTCCGAAATTCACCCCTCCACTTT	CASSLTGEVRNSPLHF
NA	TRBV7-9	TRBJ2-1	TRBD1	TGTGCTACGGGGACAGGATTCAATGAGCAGTTCTTC	CATGTGFNEQFF
few	TRBV5-1	TRBJ1-6	NA	TGCGCCAGCAGCTTGGAAACGGCCAGCTCCTATAATTCACCCCTCCACTTT	CASSLETASSYNSPLHF
NA	TRBV11-2	TRBJ1-2	NA	TGTGCCAGCAGCTTAGCCCCGGGGCGCACAACTAACTATGGCTACACCTTC	CASSLAPGRTTNYGYTF
NA	TRBV7-2	TRBJ2-1	TRBD1	TGTGCCAGCAGCTTCGTGACAGGGGGGCAGTTCTTC	CASSFVTGGQFF
NA	TRBV7-8	TRBJ2-2	NA	TGTGCCAGCAGCTCGAGGGTTAGGGACACCGGGGAGCTGTTTTTT	CASSSRVRDTGELFF
NA	TRBV18	TRBJ1-4	NA	TGTGCCAGCTCACTTTCCGGGGCTAATGAAAAACTGTTTTTT	CASSLSGANEKLFF
NA	TRBV29-1	TRBJ1-1	NA	TGCAGCGTCTCCGGGACAATGAACACTGAAGCTTTCTTT	CSVSGTMNTEAFF
NA	TRBV5-4	TRBJ2-2	NA	TGTGCCAGCAGCTTGGGGGGAACCGGGGAGCTGTTTTTT	CASSLGGTGELFF
few	TRBV12-5	TRBJ2-2	NA	TGTGCTAGTGGTTGGGGTACCGGGGAGCTGTTTTTT	CASGWGTGELFF
NA	TRBV5-6	TRBJ1-4	NA	TGTGCCAGCAGCTTGGGAGCGGCTAATGAAAAACTGTTTTTT	CASSLGAANEKLFF
medium-sized	TRBV7-9	TRBJ2-2	NA	TGTGCCAGCAGCAACAGCATAGAAGGCGCGTTCGGGGAGCTGTTTTTT	CASSNSIEGAFGELFF
few	TRBV10-3	TRBJ1-1	NA	TGTGCCATCAGGGGACACGTGGACACTGAAGCTTTCTTT	CAIRGHVDTEAFF
NA	TRBV27	TRBJ2-7	NA	TGTGCCAGCAGATTAGCCGGGCAGGGGGGAACCTACGAGCAGTACTTC	CASRLAGQGGTYEQYF
NA	TRBV7-2	TRBJ2-3	TRBD1	TGTGCCAGCAGCTCACAGGGGGCGGGAGATACGCAGTATTTT	CASSSQGAGDTQYF
once	TRBV5-3	TRBJ1-1	NA	TGTGCCAGAAGCCCCCCTTTTGAGGGGCCAGAGACTGAAGCTTTCTTT	CARSPPFEGPETEAFF
NA	TRBV6-6	TRBJ2-7	NA	TGTGCCAGCAGTTGGAGTGCCGGGGAGGTGGGCGAGCAGTACTTC	CASSWSAGEVGEQYF
NA	TRBV5-4	TRBJ2-5	NA	TGTGCCAGCAGGGCGGGGTTTCCCTACCAAGAGACCCAGTACTTC	CASRAGFPYQETQYF
few	TRBV27	TRBJ1-2	NA	TGTGCCAGCAGCCCATATGGCCTGGGGGATGGCTACACCTTC	CASSPYGLGDGYTF
NA	TRBV18	TRBJ2-5	TRBD1	TGTGCCAGCTCACCATGGGACAGCCAAGAGACCCAGTACTTC	CASSPWDSQETQYF
NA	TRBV28	TRBJ1-2	TRBD1	TGTGCCAGCAGTTCAGGGACAGGGTGGGACTATGGCTACACCTTC	CASSSGTGWDYGYTF
NA	TRBV9	TRBJ2-3	NA	TGTGCCAGCAGCGTAGCTTCGCGGGGCACCACAGATACGCAGTATTTT	CASSVASRGTTDTQYF
NA	TRBV19	TRBJ1-1	NA	TGTGCCAGTAGTATATCGGGGGCTGCGAACACTGAAGCTTTCTTT	CASSISGAANTEAFF
NA	TRBV7-2	TRBJ2-3	TRBD2	TGTGCCAGCAGCTCAGGGACTAGCGGGGAACTGCCGACAGATACGCAGTATTTT	CASSSGTSGELPTDTQYF
NA	TRBV11-2	TRBJ1-1	NA	TGTGCCAGCAGCTTACATCTGGCAGCTGAAGCTTTCTTT	CASSLHLAAEAFF
NA	TRBV11-2	TRBJ2-3	NA	TGTGCCAGCACCCCCAATCACTTCGCAGATACGCAGTATTTT	CASTPNHFADTQYF
few	TRBV6-6	TRBJ2-1	TRBD2	TGTGCCAGCAGACCCGAGCGGGGGGGCCAGGGTGAGCAGTTCTTC	CASRPERGGQGEQFF
few	TRBV27	TRBJ1-6	NA	TGTGCCAGCAGTTACCGAGAGGGGCTTGGGTCACCCCTCCACTTT	CASSYREGLGSPLHF
NA	TRBV7-9	TRBJ1-6	TRBD1	TGTGCCAGCAGCTTCGGACAGGGAGGTTCACCCCTCCACTTT	CASSFGQGGSPLHF
few	TRBV19	TRBJ1-2	TRBD1	TGTGCCAGTAGTATAGATCTAGGGAGACAGGGGGCAGATGGCTACACCTTC	CASSIDLGRQGADGYTF